The clone carrying this T cell receptor (beta chain) appeared a few times. Its cognate antigen is unknown. The entry originates in a study of T-cell reconstitution after alpha-beta-depleted transplantation in children. Study findings and constraints: Some patients' high day-60 TCRbeta diversity was traced to surviving recipient T cells and thymic progenitors. Where alpha-beta T cells came from about two months after transplant was reportedly several hundred expanded graft clones.

The length of the CDR3 is 14 residues. Trimming cost V 0 bases and J 5 bases, with 10 bases left between them. Germline CDR1 SGHVS, CDR2 FQNEAQ. During its preparation, the TCRbeta library received unique molecular identifiers. TCRdb used MiXCR to reprocess the PCR reads, holding one entry per CDR3 protein. The table has approximately 800,000 distinct CDR3 sequences, roughly 15% seen once; the top ten hold about 5%. The V gene is TRBV7-8, the J gene TRBJ1-2; D gene uncertain. The TCR was taken from a male patient aged 10 to 17 who had a stem cell transplant for acute lymphoblastic leukemia, so the T cells may come from the graft donor. The sample consisted of PBMCs, mostly from graft donor cells, taken 360 days after TCRalphabeta/CD19-depleted stem cell transplant. The DNA of the CDR3 is TGTGCCAGCAGCTTAGCTCCAGGATCGTATGGCTACACCTTC. Translation gives CASSLAPGSYGYTF.